This passage covers 9 T cell receptor beta chains from one sample sequenced in a study of immune cell composition in non-small cell lung cancer. Sequencing was performed with immunoSEQ multiplex PCR; in TCRdb, only in-frame clones are kept and a portion is missing. The repertoire holds roughly 3,000 clones, with around 79% as singletons. The normal lung sample lay at least 3 cm, and maximally far, from the tumour. The sample was non-adjacent lung tissue. The receptors here all came from a human donor with non-small cell lung cancer. The donor label of this sample is uncertain.

This rearrangement joins TRBV18 to TRBJ1-2; D is undetermined. CDR1 is KGHSH and CDR2 is LQKENI in the germline V gene. CDR3 size: 13 residues. The V gene lost 0 bases and the J gene lost 13 bases, with 15 bases spanning the gap. CDR3 in DNA: TGTGCCAGCTCACCACCGGGCCTCCCCCCAGCCACCTTC. Translated, it gives CASSPPGLPPATF.

V usage is TRBV6-1 and J usage is TRBJ1-5; D might be TRBD1 (5 bases). CDR1 is MNHNS, CDR2 SASEGT, per germline. V was trimmed by 1 base and J by 5 bases, leaving 9 bases between them. This CDR3 comprises 14 residues. In nucleotides, the CDR3 is TGTGCCAGCAGTGAAGGGACACCCTATCAGCCCCAGCATTTT. It is translated as CASSEGTPYQPQHF.

The chain is built from TRBV19 and TRBJ1-4; D gene ambiguous. CDR3 length: 14 residues. From germline, CDR1 is LNHDA and CDR2 SQIVND (reference sequence). V gave up 4 bases and J gave up 5 bases, with 11 bases separating them. For the CDR3, the DNA is TGTGCCAGTAGTACTCGATTGGGCAATGAAAAACTGTTTTTT. Protein product: CASSTRLGNEKLFF.

This chain connects TRBV5-1 to TRBJ2-7; TRBD1 might be the D (6 bases). Germline assignment: CDR1 SGHRS and CDR2 YFSETQ. With 4 bases removed from V and 3 bases from J, the gap between germline ends came to 14 bases. This CDR3 spans 14 amino acids. The CDR3 nucleotides are TGCGCCAGCAGCGTGGGGACACCAGGCTACGAGCAGTACTTC. Translated, it gives CASSVGTPGYEQYF.

The chain employs TRBV5-1 and TRBJ2-2; tentative D call: TRBD1 (7 bases). Deletions cut 6 bases from V and 4 bases from J, with 19 bases between. From germline, CDR1 is SGHRS and CDR2 YFSETQ. The CDR3 is 16 residues long. CDR3 DNA: TGCGCCAGCACCCGGAGGGCAGGGGGGAGCACCGGGGAGCTGTTTTTT. Encoded protein: CASTRRAGGSTGELFF.

The rearrangement joins TRBV11-2 to TRBJ1-5; TRBD1 agrees at 7 bases. Germline-derived CDR1 and CDR2 are SGHAT and FQNNGV. The CDR3 has 15 residues. V lost 1 base to trimming and J lost 3 bases; unmatched junction nucleotides: 3. The CDR3: CASSLGDRPNQPQHF. The CDR3 DNA sequence: TGTGCCAGCAGCTTAGGGGACAGACCCAATCAGCCCCAGCATTTT. The whole variable domain, filled in from reference TRBV11-2 and TRBJ1-5, reads EAGVAQSPRYKIIEKRQSVAFWCNPISGHATLYWYQQILGQGPKLLIQFQNNGVVDDSQLPKDRFSAERLKGVDSTLKIQPAKLEDSAVYLCASSLGDRPNQPQHFGDGTRLSIL.

V gene TRBV25-1 combines with J gene TRBJ2-4; D may be TRBD1 (6 bases). The CDR3 spans 15 residues. Trimming shortened V by 6 bases and J by 7 bases, and 19 bases separated the two germline ends. The germline gives CDR1 MGHDK, CDR2 SYGVNS. This CDR3 reads CASSATGTGPNIQYF. In nucleotides, the CDR3 is TGTGCCAGCAGCGCAACAGGGACGGGGCCGAACATTCAGTACTTC.

J is TRBJ2-7 and V is TRBV10-3, with 9 nucleotides matching TRBD2. Trimming cost V 2 bases and J 2 bases; bases outside gene matches: 4. This CDR3 contains 15 residues. The germline gives CDR1 ENHRY, CDR2 SYGVKD. The CDR3 DNA follows: TGTGCCATCAGTGAGAAAGCGGGAGGACCCTACGAGCAGTACTTC. It yields the protein CAISEKAGGPYEQYF.

V gene TRBV7-2 combines with J gene TRBJ1-2; tentative D call: TRBD1 (5 bases). The V end was cut by 1 base, the J end by 6 bases, with 21 bases between. CDR3 length equals 17 residues. In germline, CDR1 is SGHTA, CDR2 FQGNSA. CDR3 in DNA: TGTGCCAGCAGCTTAGGTGGTGGGGGAGGAGACAGACATGGCTACACCTTC. Translating gives CASSLGGGGGDRHGYTF. The complete variable domain, with remaining parts taken from reference TRBV7-2 and TRBJ1-2, reads GAGVSQSPSNKVTEKGKDVELRCDPISGHTALYWYRQSLGQGLEFLIYFQGNSAPDKSGLPSDRFSAERTGGSVSTLTIQRTQQEDSAVYLCASSLGGGGGDRHGYTFGSGTRLTVV.